This T cell receptor (beta chain) comes out of a study of identifying expanded T cells in peripheral blood. Study-level findings and limits: Clone count variance between roughly 2-week samples rose with total template count. Differentially abundant clones: around 1.2 between replicates, just under 17 at approximately two weeks, 18 to 20 at four.

About this clone: Its antigen is undetermined.

The V and J ends lost 1 base and 4 bases, in that order; junction bases with no gene match: 5. Looked up from germline, CDR1 is MNHNS and CDR2 is SASEGT. This CDR3 is 15 amino acids long. Collection occurred without any documented infections or immune events in donors. Repertoires were generated with immunoSEQ multiplex PCR, while TCRdb's copy carries only in-frame clones and drops some. The sample includes 70,000 or so clones, about 90% of them seen just once. V usage is TRBV6-1 and J usage is TRBJ1-2; 8 bases fit TRBD1. The sequence derives from a person between 18 and 75 years old in good health. Sequenced sample: blood. The CDR3 sequence is CASSEGTGIAYGYTF. CDR3 sequence (DNA): TGTGCCAGCAGTGAAGGGACAGGGATCGCCTATGGCTACACCTTC.